A selection of T cell receptor beta chains follows, all from one sample in a study of a mutant IDH1 vaccine in newly diagnosed glioma. No cognate antigen is known for these TCRs. Repertoires were generated with immunoSEQ multiplex PCR, while TCRdb's copy carries only in-frame clones and drops some. The data hold tens of thousands of clones, with roughly 78% observed a single time. This specimen was PBMCs, taken from a glioma patient whose treatment included an IDH1 peptide vaccine. The receptors here all came from a man younger than 45 with glioma. Each CDR3 is given with its conserved first and last residue. The order of the fields is D gene, V gene, J gene, clone size, CDR3 DNA, CDR3 protein. A D gene is named only where the DNA matches it firmly. A clone size is listed for some rows: how often the clone was seen (once, few, many), or a class if it is expanded.

d_gene: .
v_gene: TRBV4-2
j_gene: TRBJ1-1
abundance: few
CDR3nt: TGTGCCAGCAGCCAAGAATTAGATTATCGAGCTTTCTTT
CDR3aa: CASSQELDYRAFF

d_gene: TRBD1
v_gene: TRBV9
j_gene: TRBJ2-7
abundance: .
CDR3nt: TGTGCCAGCAGCGCCGGACAGGGGACCACCTACGAGCAGTACTTC
CDR3aa: CASSAGQGTTYEQYF

d_gene: TRBD2
v_gene: TRBV25-1
j_gene: TRBJ2-7
abundance: .
CDR3nt: TGTGCCAGCAGTGACCCTAGACTAGCGGGGGGGCTTAACGAGCAGTACTTC
CDR3aa: CASSDPRLAGGLNEQYF

d_gene: TRBD2
v_gene: TRBV5-1
j_gene: TRBJ2-7
abundance: few
CDR3nt: TGCGCCAGCAGCTTGGGTGTCGCAGGGACTATCGAGCAGTACTTC
CDR3aa: CASSLGVAGTIEQYF

d_gene: TRBD1
v_gene: TRBV6-1
j_gene: TRBJ1-1
abundance: few
CDR3nt: TGTGCCAGCAGTCAGACTTCCGGGACAGGCACTGAAGCTTTCTTT
CDR3aa: CASSQTSGTGTEAFF

d_gene: TRBD1
v_gene: TRBV11-2
j_gene: TRBJ1-1
abundance: .
CDR3nt: TGTGCCAGCAGCTCAACAGGGGATAGCACTGAAGCTTTCTTT
CDR3aa: CASSSTGDSTEAFF

d_gene: .
v_gene: TRBV30
j_gene: TRBJ1-6
abundance: .
CDR3nt: TGTGCCTGCTATACAGGGCAGATCCTCCACTTT
CDR3aa: CACYTGQILHF

d_gene: .
v_gene: TRBV28
j_gene: TRBJ1-4
abundance: .
CDR3nt: TGTGCCAGCAGTTTACCAAACCCAGGAAAACTGTTTTTT
CDR3aa: CASSLPNPGKLFF

d_gene: .
v_gene: TRBV13
j_gene: TRBJ2-5
abundance: .
CDR3nt: TGTGCCAGCAGCCTAGTAGCCAACCAAGAGACCCAGTACTTC
CDR3aa: CASSLVANQETQYF

d_gene: TRBD2
v_gene: TRBV7-9
j_gene: TRBJ2-1
abundance: .
CDR3nt: TGTGCCAGCAGCCGCTTAGCGGGAGGTGTAGGTGAGCAGTTCTTC
CDR3aa: CASSRLAGGVGEQFF

d_gene: .
v_gene: TRBV7-9
j_gene: TRBJ2-5
abundance: .
CDR3nt: TGTGCCAGCAGCTTACCAGGGGAGTCAGAGACCCAGTACTTC
CDR3aa: CASSLPGESETQYF

d_gene: .
v_gene: TRBV5-1
j_gene: TRBJ2-2
abundance: .
CDR3nt: TGCGCCAGCAGCGACACCCGGGGGCGCATGACCACCGGGGAGCTGTTTTTT
CDR3aa: CASSDTRGRMTTGELFF

d_gene: .
v_gene: TRBV27
j_gene: TRBJ1-4
abundance: .
CDR3nt: TGTGCCAGCAGTTTGCCCAGGGCTCCTAATGAAAAACTGTTTTTT
CDR3aa: CASSLPRAPNEKLFF

d_gene: TRBD1
v_gene: TRBV5-1
j_gene: TRBJ2-7
abundance: .
CDR3nt: TGCGCCAGCAGCATCGGGACAGTCTACGAGCAGTACTTC
CDR3aa: CASSIGTVYEQYF

d_gene: TRBD2
v_gene: TRBV5-5
j_gene: TRBJ2-1
abundance: few
CDR3nt: TGTGCCAGCAGCTTTAGCGGGGGGTCCTACAATGAGCAGTTCTTC
CDR3aa: CASSFSGGSYNEQFF

d_gene: .
v_gene: TRBV4-3
j_gene: TRBJ2-7
abundance: .
CDR3nt: TGCGCCAGCAGCCAAGAGATCGGGGAGACAGTCTACGAGCAGTACTTC
CDR3aa: CASSQEIGETVYEQYF

d_gene: .
v_gene: TRBV15
j_gene: TRBJ2-7
abundance: once
CDR3nt: TGTGCCACCAGCACCACGACAACCTCCTACGAGCAGTACTTC
CDR3aa: CATSTTTTSYEQYF

d_gene: .
v_gene: TRBV28
j_gene: TRBJ2-7
abundance: medium-sized
CDR3nt: TGTGCCAGCAGTTTCGGTACGGGGGATTCCTACGAGCAGTACTTC
CDR3aa: CASSFGTGDSYEQYF

d_gene: .
v_gene: TRBV5-6
j_gene: TRBJ1-5
abundance: .
CDR3nt: TGTGCCAGCAGCTTGGGGGCAGCGTACAATCAGCCCCAGCATTTT
CDR3aa: CASSLGAAYNQPQHF

d_gene: .
v_gene: TRBV5-1
j_gene: TRBJ2-7
abundance: .
CDR3nt: TGCGCCAGCCGTAAGACGGTTAGCTCCTACGAGCAGTACTTC
CDR3aa: CASRKTVSSYEQYF

d_gene: .
v_gene: TRBV25-1
j_gene: TRBJ2-6
abundance: .
CDR3nt: TGTGCCAGCAGTCTAGGGGCTGGGGCCAACGTCCTGACTTTC
CDR3aa: CASSLGAGANVLTF

d_gene: .
v_gene: TRBV5-6
j_gene: TRBJ1-2
abundance: .
CDR3nt: TGTGCCAGCAGCTTCATCGACCGGGGGAACTATGGCTACACCTTC
CDR3aa: CASSFIDRGNYGYTF

d_gene: .
v_gene: TRBV7-3
j_gene: TRBJ1-2
abundance: .
CDR3nt: TGTGCCAGCAGCCTGAGAGGGGACTATGGCTACACCTTC
CDR3aa: CASSLRGDYGYTF

d_gene: TRBD1
v_gene: TRBV7-6
j_gene: TRBJ1-2
abundance: .
CDR3nt: TGTGCCAGCAGCTTAGGGACAGGGGCAACCAGTTATGGCTACACCTTC
CDR3aa: CASSLGTGATSYGYTF

d_gene: .
v_gene: TRBV29-1
j_gene: TRBJ2-1
abundance: .
CDR3nt: TGCAGCGTTCTGGAGCGGAAATACAATGAGCAGTTCTTC
CDR3aa: CSVLERKYNEQFF

d_gene: TRBD2
v_gene: TRBV2
j_gene: TRBJ2-1
abundance: .
CDR3nt: TGTGCCAGCAGTGAATTCGCTAGCGGGGCCGGTGAGCAGTTCTTC
CDR3aa: CASSEFASGAGEQFF

d_gene: .
v_gene: TRBV19
j_gene: TRBJ2-3
abundance: .
CDR3nt: TGTGCCAGCAGACAGGCAGGAGATACGCAGTATTTT
CDR3aa: CASRQAGDTQYF

d_gene: .
v_gene: TRBV30
j_gene: TRBJ1-1
abundance: .
CDR3nt: TGTGCCTGGAATCGGGCCGGGACTGAAGCTTTCTTT
CDR3aa: CAWNRAGTEAFF

d_gene: TRBD1
v_gene: TRBV9
j_gene: TRBJ2-7
abundance: .
CDR3nt: TGTGCCAGCAGCGTAGTGGGGACAGCTCAGGGCGAGCAGTACTTC
CDR3aa: CASSVVGTAQGEQYF